The 32 T cell receptor beta chains below come from one sample, sequenced in a study of T cells after yellow fever vaccination. TCRdb reanalysed the 5' RACE reads using MiXCR and keeps one entry per CDR3 protein. The sample records 250,000 to 300,000 distinct CDR3 sequences, around 5.2% being singletons. Sequences were derived from CD4+ T cells sorted from PBMCs, sampled on the day of the yellow fever booster vaccination. These receptor sequences come from a man aged 18 to 30 who received the YFV17D yellow fever vaccine.

This clonotype was recorded many times. The chain recombines TRBV10-3 with TRBJ2-3, with D tentatively TRBD1 (5 bases). Germline CDR1 is ENHRY and CDR2 is SYGVKD. CDR3 size: 15 residues. Between the trimmed V and J ends, which lost 3 bases and 1 base, there was a span of 11 bases. Here the CDR3 DNA reads TGTGCCATCAGTGACATGGGGCTCGGCACAGATACGCAGTATTTT. Translating it yields CAISDMGLGTDTQYF.

This clonotype was found a few times. J is TRBJ1-2 and V is TRBV4-1; D not resolved. Germline V gene lookup returns CDR1 MGHRA and CDR2 YSYEKL. Trimming took 1 base from V and 6 from J, leaving 15 bases between them. The CDR3 has 15 amino acids. The CDR3 region is CASSQADGGNNGYTF. The CDR3 DNA reads as TGCGCCAGCAGCCAAGCGGACGGCGGGAATAATGGCTACACCTTC.

J is TRBJ2-4 and V is TRBV18; TRBD1 agrees at 9 bases. Germline V gene lookup returns CDR1 KGHSH and CDR2 LQKENI. The CDR3 is made up of 13 amino acids. V lost 6 bases, J lost 7 bases, and 4 bases stayed unmatched. CDR3 DNA sequence: TGTGCCAGCTCCTCGGACAGGGGTAACATTCAGTACTTC. Its translation: CASSSDRGNIQYF.

This clonotype was counted many times. This chain joins TRBV7-9 and TRBJ1-1, with unresolved D. This CDR3 is built from 12 residues. Germline CDR1 reads SEHNR; CDR2 reads FQNEAQ (reference sequence). V gave up 6 bases and J gave up 10 bases, with 15 bases separating them. As DNA, the CDR3 is TGTGCCAGCAGTTACGGACTGGCCGGAGCTTTCTTT. Its protein is CASSYGLAGAFF.

This clonotype was counted between two and nine times. The V and J genes are TRBV11-2 and TRBJ1-1; no firm D call. Germline V gene sequence: CDR1 SGHAT, CDR2 FQNNGV. The CDR3 has 12 residues. V lost 7 bases to trimming and J lost 5 bases, with 11 bases between them. The CDR3 nucleotides read TGTGCCAGCAACCCTTTGGGTACTGAAGCTTTCTTT. Amino acid sequence: CASNPLGTEAFF.

This sequence joins TRBV7-2 and TRBJ1-5; D not resolved. This CDR3 region has 13 residues. Trimming took off 5 bases at V and 7 bases at J, with 12 bases between the two ends. From germline, CDR1 is SGHTA and CDR2 FQGNSA. In DNA, the CDR3 is TGTGCCAGCAGCAGAGACGATATACAGCCCCAGCATTTT. This sequence encodes CASSRDDIQPQHF. Filled out from reference TRBV7-2 and TRBJ1-5, the complete variable domain reads GAGVSQSPSNKVTEKGKDVELRCDPISGHTALYWYRQSLGQGLEFLIYFQGNSAPDKSGLPSDRFSAERTGGSVSTLTIQRTQQEDSAVYLCASSRDDIQPQHFGDGTRLSIL.

This clonotype occurred a few times. This chain connects TRBV20-1 to TRBJ1-4; maybe TRBD1 (5 bases). The CDR3 length is 12 residues. CDR1 is DFQATT and CDR2 is SNEGSKA in the germline V gene (reference sequence). Trimming removed 3 bases at V and 11 bases at J, with 13 bases between. The CDR3, as DNA: TGCAGTGCTAGTGGAGGGACCGGGAAACTGTTTTTT. Translated, it gives CSASGGTGKLFF.

In this sample, this clonotype turned up many times. The V call is TRBV6-5, the J call TRBJ1-1, with unresolved D. Germline loops: CDR1 MNHEY, CDR2 SVGAGI. The CDR3 extends over 13 amino acids. The V end was cut by 2 bases, the J end by 0 bases, with 4 bases between. The CDR3 DNA reads as TGTGCCAGCAGTTACAGGGTGAACACTGAAGCTTTCTTT. Encoded protein: CASSYRVNTEAFF.

This clonotype has ten or more counts. This chain uses TRBV11-1 with TRBJ2-1, with D perhaps assigned TRBD1 or TRBD2 (5 bases each). Deletions cut 5 bases from V and 12 bases from J, with 26 bases between. Germline CDR1 is SGHAT and CDR2 is FQDESV (reference sequence). This CDR3 has 16 residues. In DNA, the CDR3 is TGTGCCAGCAGCCGATCGGGGACCAATTCGCTTGGCAGGCAGTTCTTC. This sequence encodes CASSRSGTNSLGRQFF. Full variable domain (missing parts from reference TRBV11-1 and TRBJ2-1): EAEVAQSPRYKITEKSQAVAFWCDPISGHATLYWYRQILGQGPELLVQFQDESVVDDSQLPKDRFSAERLKGVDSTLKIQPAELGDSAMYLCASSRSGTNSLGRQFFGPGTRLTVL.

The V and J genes are TRBV7-2 and TRBJ2-5; no clear D. Germline V lookup: CDR1 SGHTA, CDR2 FQGNSA. V dropped 4 bases and J dropped 7 bases, with 10 bases sitting between them. The CDR3 is 12 amino acids. CDR3 amino acids: CASSSETRTQYF. CDR3 in DNA: TGTGCCAGCAGCTCGGAGACCCGGACCCAGTACTTC.

The CDR3 here is CSAQGTSGNTDTQYF. The CDR3 DNA reads as TGCAGTGCCCAGGGGACTAGCGGAAACACAGATACGCAGTATTTT. The V gene is TRBV20-1, the J gene TRBJ2-3; 11 bases agree with TRBD2. Germline values: CDR1 DFQATT, CDR2 SNEGSKA (reference sequence). The V and J ends lost 6 bases and 2 bases, in that order; junction bases with no gene match: 7. The CDR3 extends over 15 amino acids.

This clonotype was detected many times. This chain uses TRBV5-6 with TRBJ2-1; D is uncertain. The CDR3 covers 12 residues. Per the germline V gene, CDR1 is SGHDT and CDR2 is YYEEEE. V was shortened by 1 base and J by 5 bases, with 4 bases between the two germline ends. CDR3 coding DNA: TGTGCCAGCAGCTTGCTGGACAATGAGCAGTTCTTC. Its translation: CASSLLDNEQFF.

This chain uses TRBV4-1 with TRBJ2-1; D may be TRBD1 (6 bases). Trimming stripped 3 bases from V and 1 base from J, with 10 bases between. Germline CDR1 is MGHRA and CDR2 is YSYEKL. The CDR3 extends over 15 amino acids. This CDR3 reads CASSHWGPSYNEQFF. In DNA, the CDR3 is TGCGCCAGCAGCCACTGGGGGCCGTCCTACAATGAGCAGTTCTTC.

The V gene is TRBV7-9, the J gene TRBJ2-5, with D possibly TRBD2 on 6 matching bases. V was trimmed by 6 bases and J by 4 bases, leaving 18 bases between them. This CDR3 is 15 amino acids long. Germline values: CDR1 SEHNR, CDR2 FQNEAQ (reference sequence). DNA for the CDR3: TGTGCCAGCAGTCACCGTCGGGGGTTCGGAGAGACCCAGTACTTC. It translates to CASSHRRGFGETQYF.

This clonotype was picked up many times. The rearrangement uses TRBV7-3 and TRBJ1-4, with D hard to call. Trimming shortened V by 5 bases and J by 0 bases, and 10 bases separated the two germline ends. Germline values: CDR1 SGHTA, CDR2 FQGTGA. The CDR3 runs to 15 residues. The CDR3 DNA is TGTGCCAGCAGCGGTAACAGCGCAACTAATGAAAAACTGTTTTTT. Protein: CASSGNSATNEKLFF.

The rearrangement joins TRBV20-1 to TRBJ1-3; D uncertain. The CDR3 totals 14 residues. V gave up 1 base and J gave up 0 bases, with 7 bases separating them. The V gene's germline CDR1 is DFQATT and CDR2 SNEGSKA (reference sequence). CDR3 protein: CSARATISGNTIYF. In nucleotides, the CDR3 is TGCAGTGCTAGAGCAACTATCTCTGGAAACACCATATATTTT.

This chain connects TRBV24-1 to TRBJ2-1, with 11 bases fitting TRBD1. Germline V CDR1 and CDR2: KGHDR, SFDVKD. The CDR3 consists of 16 residues. Losses at the gene ends were 7 bases for V and 7 bases for J; bases not matched to a gene: 11. The CDR3 DNA is TGTGCCACCAGCCCCCGTCCGGGACAGGGGGTGAATGAGCAGTTCTTC. Its translation: CATSPRPGQGVNEQFF.

Ten or more counts support this clonotype. J is TRBJ1-5 and V is TRBV27; unclear D gene. The germline V and J ends were trimmed by 6 bases and 3 bases, with 12 bases remaining between them. The germline V gene encodes CDR1 MNHEY and CDR2 SMNVEV (reference sequence). CDR3 length: 14 residues. The CDR3 here is CASSRPGYNQPQHF. The CDR3 nucleotides are TGTGCCAGCAGCCGACCGGGCTACAATCAGCCCCAGCATTTT.

The V call is TRBV4-3, the J call TRBJ1-1, with D perhaps TRBD1 (5 bases). CDR1 is LGHNA, CDR2 YSLEER, per germline. Trimming cost V 0 bases and J 11 bases, with 16 bases left between them. The CDR3 totals 14 residues. The CDR3 sequence is CASSQDLGQGAAFF. For the CDR3, the DNA is TGCGCCAGCAGCCAAGATCTAGGTCAAGGGGCTGCTTTCTTT.

V and J are TRBV20-1 and TRBJ1-2, with D possibly matching TRBD1 (6 bases). The germline V gene has CDR1 DFQATT and CDR2 SNEGSKA (reference sequence). Trimming shortened V by 6 bases and J by 3 bases, and 14 bases separated the two germline ends. The CDR3 contains 13 residues. As DNA, the CDR3 is TGCAGTGCCACCCCCGGACAGTACTATGGCTACACCTTC. The encoded protein is CSATPGQYYGYTF.

The table lists this clonotype with many counts. This chain connects TRBV12-3 or TRBV12-4 to TRBJ2-1, with 10 bases identical to TRBD1. Trimming cost V 4 bases and J 8 bases; bases outside gene matches: 8. The CDR3 has 15 residues. CDR3 loop: CASSSPGTGVDEQFF. Here the CDR3 DNA reads TGTGCCAGCAGTTCCCCCGGGACAGGGGTAGATGAGCAGTTCTTC.

This clonotype showed up many times. This rearrangement joins TRBV5-4 to TRBJ2-3; D is ambiguous. CDR3 length: 11 amino acids. Germline V lookup: CDR1 SGHNT, CDR2 YYREEE (reference sequence). Trimming left V 1 base short and J 6 bases short, with 3 bases between. The CDR3 reads CASSLRDTQYF. CDR3 in DNA: TGTGCCAGCAGCTTGCGTGATACGCAGTATTTT.

This clonotype showed up just a few times. The chain has TRBV2 and TRBJ2-1, with D perhaps assigned TRBD1 or TRBD2 (5 bases each). CDR3 length: 13 residues. The V and J ends lost 6 bases and 6 bases respectively, with 12 bases between them. Germline V lookup: CDR1 SNHLY, CDR2 FYNNEI. The CDR3 DNA is TGTGCCAGCAGGGGGGACCTCGGCAATGAGCAGTTCTTC. It translates to CASRGDLGNEQFF.

This clonotype was observed a handful of times. The CDR3 DNA reads TGTGCCAGCAGCCCCGAAATAGTTGTTCGTGAGCAGTTCTTC. The encoded protein is CASSPEIVVREQFF. The chain joins TRBV7-2 to TRBJ2-1; D is unclear. Trimming removed 5 bases at V and 9 bases at J, with 17 bases between. The V gene's germline CDR1 is SGHTA and CDR2 FQGNSA. The length of the CDR3 is 14 residues.

The chain carries TRBV4-3 and TRBJ1-3, with 9 nucleotides matching TRBD1. This CDR3 comprises 17 residues. V gave up 3 bases and J gave up 2 bases; unmatched junction bases: 8. CDR1 LGHNA and CDR2 YSLEER come from the germline V gene. CDR3 sequence (DNA): TGCGCCAGCAGCCAGTCGACAGGGGGTCGGCCTGGAAACACCATATATTTT. Protein product: CASSQSTGGRPGNTIYF.

This clonotype was detected only a few times. The genes are TRBV5-1 and TRBJ2-1; TRBD1 matches 7 bases. V dropped 4 bases and J dropped 8; count of bases not matched to a gene: 9. This CDR3 contains 14 residues. CDR1 is SGHRS, CDR2 YFSETQ, per germline. As DNA, the CDR3 is TGCGCCAGCAGCGAACTGACAGGGATCGATGAGCAGTTCTTC. This translates into CASSELTGIDEQFF.

To note about this clonotype: A much larger clone differs from this one at a single base, so this may be a read error. This rearrangement joins TRBV29-1 to TRBJ2-5, with TRBD2 identical over 14 bases. Germline CDR1 and CDR2: SQVTM and ANQGSEA. There are 16 residues in the CDR3. The ends lost 7 bases at V and 8 bases at J; junction bases unmatched: 15. CDR3 nucleotide sequence: TGCAGCGGGGCAAGGCCGGGACTAGCGGGGGAGGATACCCAGTACTTC. Its protein is CSGARPGLAGEDTQYF.

The table lists this clonotype with many counts. The chain employs TRBV5-1 and TRBJ2-5, with 13 bases lining up with TRBD2. CDR3 length: 16 residues. CDR1 SGHRS and CDR2 YFSETQ come from the germline V gene. After removal of 4 bases from V and 0 bases from J, the junction contained 3 bases not matched to a gene. The CDR3 here is CASSIGLAGDQETQYF. The CDR3, as DNA: TGCGCCAGCAGCATCGGACTAGCGGGGGACCAAGAGACCCAGTACTTC.

The DNA of the CDR3 is TGTGCCAGCAGTCCACTGGGGGGCTACGAGCAGTACGTC. This translates into CASSPLGGYEQYV. The chain recombines TRBV27 with TRBJ2-7, with TRBD2 as a possible D gene (6 bases). The V end was cut by 5 bases, the J end by 3 bases, with 11 bases between. Germline V gives CDR1 MNHEY, CDR2 SMNVEV (reference sequence). The CDR3 length is 13 residues.

This sequence joins TRBV12-3 or TRBV12-4 and TRBJ1-5; 7 bases agree with TRBD1. CDR3 length equals 19 residues. Germline trimming cut 5 bases from V and 2 bases from J; bases unmatched to any gene: 18. CDR3 in DNA: TGTGCCAGCAGTCCACGGACAGGTTTTTCCATATTTGGCAATCAGCCCCAGCATTTT. It codes for CASSPRTGFSIFGNQPQHF.

This rearrangement joins TRBV19 to TRBJ1-2, with D unresolved. The CDR3 is 14 amino acids. Germline values: CDR1 LNHDA, CDR2 SQIVND (reference sequence). V was pared by 9 bases and J by 4 bases, with 18 bases between. The CDR3 nucleotides read TGTGCCAGAGTCCAGGATATTGTGAGCTATGGCTACACCTTC. Its translation is CARVQDIVSYGYTF.

The CDR3 sequence: CASSYSRGAYEQYV. The CDR3 DNA reads TGTGCCAGCAGTTACTCGCGCGGAGCCTACGAGCAGTACGTC. The V gene is TRBV6-5, the J gene TRBJ2-7, with D uncertain. Germline CDR1 and CDR2: MNHEY and SVGAGI. The CDR3 extends over 14 amino acids. V was clipped by 0 bases and J by 2 bases, with 8 bases between them.